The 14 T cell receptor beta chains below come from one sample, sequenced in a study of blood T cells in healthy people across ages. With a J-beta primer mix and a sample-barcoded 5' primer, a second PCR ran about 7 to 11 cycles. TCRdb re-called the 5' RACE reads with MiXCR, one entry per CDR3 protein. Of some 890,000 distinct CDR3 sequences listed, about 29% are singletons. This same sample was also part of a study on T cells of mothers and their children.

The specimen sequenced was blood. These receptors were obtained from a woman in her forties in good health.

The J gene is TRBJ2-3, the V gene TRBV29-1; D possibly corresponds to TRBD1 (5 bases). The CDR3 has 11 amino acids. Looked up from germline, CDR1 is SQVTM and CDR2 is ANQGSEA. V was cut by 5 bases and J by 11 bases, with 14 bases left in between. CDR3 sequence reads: CSVSTGYGQYF. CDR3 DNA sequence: TGCAGCGTTTCAACAGGTTACGGGCAGTATTTT.

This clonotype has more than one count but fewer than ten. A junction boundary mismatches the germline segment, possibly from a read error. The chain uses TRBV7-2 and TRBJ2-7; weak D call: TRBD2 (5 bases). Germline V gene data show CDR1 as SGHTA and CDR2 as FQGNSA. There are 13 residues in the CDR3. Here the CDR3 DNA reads TGTGCCAGCAGCCCACGAACGGGGTACGAGCGGTACTTC. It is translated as CASSPRTGYERYF.

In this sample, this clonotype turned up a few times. CDR3 DNA: TGTGCCAGCAGCCCGGATCAGGGCTACGAGCAGTACTTC. Residues: CASSPDQGYEQYF. The rearrangement joins TRBV5-4 to TRBJ2-7, with a possible D match to TRBD1 (5 bases). CDR3 length equals 13 residues. From germline, CDR1 is SGHNT and CDR2 YYREEE (reference sequence). The ends were cut back, 4 bases at V and 3 bases at J, with 11 bases in the middle.

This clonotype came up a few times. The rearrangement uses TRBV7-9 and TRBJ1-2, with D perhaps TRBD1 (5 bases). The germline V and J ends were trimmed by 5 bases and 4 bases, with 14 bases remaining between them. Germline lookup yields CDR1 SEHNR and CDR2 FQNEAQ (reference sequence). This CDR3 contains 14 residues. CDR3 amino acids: CASSRPTGGYGYTF. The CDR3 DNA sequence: TGTGCCAGCAGCCGCCCTACAGGCGGCTATGGCTACACCTTC.

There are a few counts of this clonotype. The CDR3 region has the DNA TGTGCCAGCAGTTTGGAACAGCCCTACAATGAGCAGTTCTTC. Translating gives CASSLEQPYNEQFF. The chain carries TRBV27 and TRBJ2-1, with no clear D. Germline assignment: CDR1 MNHEY and CDR2 SMNVEV (reference sequence). With 3 bases removed from V and 2 bases from J, the gap between germline ends came to 8 bases. The CDR3 is 14 amino acids.

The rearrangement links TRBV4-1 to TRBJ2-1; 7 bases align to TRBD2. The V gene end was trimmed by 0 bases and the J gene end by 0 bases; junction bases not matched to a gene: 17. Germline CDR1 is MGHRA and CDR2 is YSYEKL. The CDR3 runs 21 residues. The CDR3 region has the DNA TGCGCCAGCAGCCAAGAGAAGGGGCGGGCTAGCGGCCCGAGCTCCTACAATGAGCAGTTCTTC. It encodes CASSQEKGRASGPSSYNEQFF.

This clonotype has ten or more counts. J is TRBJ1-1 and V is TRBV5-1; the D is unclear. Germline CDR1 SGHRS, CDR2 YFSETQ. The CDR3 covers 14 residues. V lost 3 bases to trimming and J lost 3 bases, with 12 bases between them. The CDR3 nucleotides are TGCGCCAGCAGCTCGGTAAGCGGGGACACTGAAGCTTTCTTT. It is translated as CASSSVSGDTEAFF.

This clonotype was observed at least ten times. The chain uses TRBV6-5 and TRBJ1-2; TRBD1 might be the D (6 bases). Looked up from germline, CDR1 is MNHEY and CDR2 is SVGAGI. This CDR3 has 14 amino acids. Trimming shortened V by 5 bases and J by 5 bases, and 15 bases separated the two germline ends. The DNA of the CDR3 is TGTGCCAGCAGTAAAACAGGGAAGGGGTATGGCTACACCTTC. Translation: CASSKTGKGYGYTF.

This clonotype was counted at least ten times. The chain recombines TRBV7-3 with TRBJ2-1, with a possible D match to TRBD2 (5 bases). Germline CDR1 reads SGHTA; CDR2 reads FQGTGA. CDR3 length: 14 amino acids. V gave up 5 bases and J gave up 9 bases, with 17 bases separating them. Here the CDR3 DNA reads TGTGCCAGCAGCCCCGGTGTAAGGAGCGGTGAGCAGTTCTTC. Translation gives CASSPGVRSGEQFF.

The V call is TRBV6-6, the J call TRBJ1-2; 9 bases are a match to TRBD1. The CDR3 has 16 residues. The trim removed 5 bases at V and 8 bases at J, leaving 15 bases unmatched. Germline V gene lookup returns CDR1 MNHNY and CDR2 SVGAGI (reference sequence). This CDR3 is CASSTEVKDRGLGYTF. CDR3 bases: TGTGCCAGCAGTACCGAGGTCAAGGACAGGGGACTAGGCTACACCTTC.

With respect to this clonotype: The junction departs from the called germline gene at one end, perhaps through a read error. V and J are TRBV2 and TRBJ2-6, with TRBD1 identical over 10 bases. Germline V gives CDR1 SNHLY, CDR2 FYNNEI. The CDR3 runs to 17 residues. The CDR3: CASRGDRGGSGANVRTF. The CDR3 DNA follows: TGTGCCAGCAGGGGGGACAGGGGAGGGTCTGGGGCCAACGTCCGGACTTTC.

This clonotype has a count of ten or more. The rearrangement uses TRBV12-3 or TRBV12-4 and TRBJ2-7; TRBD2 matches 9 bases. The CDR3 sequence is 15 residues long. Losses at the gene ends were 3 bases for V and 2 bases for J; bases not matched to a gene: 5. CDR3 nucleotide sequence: TGTGCCAGCAGTTTGAGGCTAGCGGGGCCCTACGAGCAGTACTTC. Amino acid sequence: CASSLRLAGPYEQYF.

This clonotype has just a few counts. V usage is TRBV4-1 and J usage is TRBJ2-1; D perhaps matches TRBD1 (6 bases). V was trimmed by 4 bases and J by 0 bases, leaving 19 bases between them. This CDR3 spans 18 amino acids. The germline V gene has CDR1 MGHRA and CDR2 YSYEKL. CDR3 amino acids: CASSPSGAIKSSYNEQFF. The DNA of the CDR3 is TGCGCCAGCAGCCCCTCAGGGGCCATCAAGAGCTCCTACAATGAGCAGTTCTTC.

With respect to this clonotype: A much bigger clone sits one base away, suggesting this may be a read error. The CDR3 sequence: CASSVTGGTQYF. CDR3 coding DNA: TGTGCCAGCAGTGTCACGGGGGGGACCCAGTACTTC. The chain has TRBV6-1 and TRBJ2-5; 7 bases align to TRBD2. The CDR3 sequence is 12 residues long. After removal of 4 bases from V and 7 bases from J, the junction contained 3 bases not matched to a gene. Germline V lookup: CDR1 MNHNS, CDR2 SASEGT.